The present TCR beta chain was sequenced within a study of blood T cell repertoires in COVID-19. Looking at the study overall: COVID-19 samples from acute and convalescent phases originated in the United States, Italy and Spain. In each case, the material was cDNA or gDNA derived from T cells, B-cell-depleted T cells, or PBMCs.

CDR1 LGHNA and CDR2 YNFKEQ come from the germline V gene. The CDR3 is made up of 15 amino acids. V was trimmed by 1 base and J by 1 base, leaving 10 bases between them. This table comes from immunoSEQ multiplex PCR, and its TCRdb copy is limited to in-frame clones, with some not included. The sample contains 55,000 to 80,000 clones, around 83% of which appear only once. This TCR derives from a man aged 45-65 years with active COVID-19. This chain uses TRBV4-2 with TRBJ1-1; no clear D. Sequencing was performed on peripheral blood. CDR3 in amino acids: CASSQGDTQNTEAFF. CDR3 nucleotides: TGTGCCAGCAGCCAAGGAGACACCCAGAACACTGAAGCTTTCTTT.